This T cell receptor beta chain was found in a study of cytomegalovirus exposure and HLA in healthy donors. Study as a whole: Some 77 million unique TCRs from HLA-typed donors were held in an early release of data.

PCR involved 60 Vbeta and 13 Jbeta primers. Libraries were prepared by immunoSEQ multiplex PCR; TCRdb keeps only in-frame clonotypes and omits some of them. Of about 220,000 clones in the sample, around 80% were seen once. The CDR3 contains 16 residues. The germline gives CDR1 SGHTA, CDR2 FQGNSA. The trim removed 3 bases at V and 4 bases at J, leaving 5 bases unmatched. A word on this clone: Its antigen remains unidentified.

Study conclusions and caveats: The classifier, whose performance was assessed in both the original and validation cohorts, reportedly diagnosed cytomegalovirus status with high specificity and sensitivity. In a later analysis, V- and J-gene trimming of beta chains associated with a DCLRE1C missense variant, replicated independently. In a later analysis, across HLA loci, associated TCR counts were highest for DRB1, lowest for HLA-C.

Sequencing was carried out using PBMCs. The sequence derives from a woman in her 40s in good health and CMV-seropositive. The chain combines TRBV7-2 with TRBJ2-7, with TRBD2 matching 14 bases. The CDR3 DNA follows: TGTGCCAGCAGCTTGGGACTAGCGGGAGCTTTATACGAGCAGTACTTC. Protein: CASSLGLAGALYEQYF.